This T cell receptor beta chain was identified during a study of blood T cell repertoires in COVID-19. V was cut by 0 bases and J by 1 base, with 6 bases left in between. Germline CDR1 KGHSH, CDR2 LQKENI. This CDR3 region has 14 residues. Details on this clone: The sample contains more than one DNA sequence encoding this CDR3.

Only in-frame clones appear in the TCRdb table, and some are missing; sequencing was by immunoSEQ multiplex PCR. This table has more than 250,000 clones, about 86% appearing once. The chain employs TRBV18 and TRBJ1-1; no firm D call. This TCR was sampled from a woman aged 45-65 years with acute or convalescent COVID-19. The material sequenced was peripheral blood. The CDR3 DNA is TGTGCCAGCTCACCACCGGGCAGGAACACTGAAGCTTTCTTT. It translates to CASSPPGRNTEAFF.